The 5 T cell receptor beta chains given below trace back to one sample, sequenced in a study of chemoradiotherapy in HPV16-positive cancers. TCRdb's table, derived via immunoSEQ multiplex PCR, lists solely in-frame clones and lacks some. The sample contains some 34,000 clones, 80% to 95% of which appear only once. The specimen comprised blood, sampled from a patient who underwent chemoradiotherapy. These receptors all stem from a human donor with HPV-associated anogenital cancer.

The chain carries TRBV6-1 and TRBJ1-2, with D hard to call. V lost 4 bases and J 2 bases, leaving 5 bases between the germline ends. In germline, CDR1 is MNHNS, CDR2 SASEGT. The CDR3 spans 12 residues. CDR3 residues: CASSAGNYGYTF. The CDR3 bases are TGTGCCAGCAGTGCGGGGAACTATGGCTACACCTTC.

The V call is TRBV9, the J call TRBJ2-7, with 7 bases lining up with TRBD2. CDR1 is SGDLS and CDR2 is YYNGEE in the germline V gene. The CDR3 runs to 15 residues. The J segment lost 4 bases and the V segment lost 0 bases, leaving 7 bases of the junction unmatched. The CDR3 DNA reads as TGTGCCAGCAGCGTAGGGAAGGTTAGCGGGTACGAGCAGTACTTC. Translating it yields CASSVGKVSGYEQYF.

This clone came up once. The chain employs TRBV19 and TRBJ1-5; TRBD1 might be the D (5 bases). This CDR3 spans 16 amino acids. The V end was cut by 2 bases, the J end by 1 base, with 12 bases between. Germline V lookup: CDR1 LNHDA, CDR2 SQIVND (reference sequence). The chain's CDR3 is CASSILGAGSNQPQHF. The CDR3 DNA follows: TGTGCCAGTAGTATATTAGGGGCCGGGAGCAATCAGCCCCAGCATTTT.

This chain links TRBV5-6 with TRBJ1-5; 7 bases fit TRBD1. The V segment lost 4 bases and the J segment 6 bases; nucleotides outside the gene matches: 10. Germline V CDR1 and CDR2: SGHDT, YYEEEE. This CDR3 is built from 15 residues. The CDR3 spells CASSPGTAIGQPQHF. CDR3 sequence (DNA): TGTGCCAGCAGCCCCGGGACAGCAATAGGTCAGCCCCAGCATTTT. The variable domain in full, completed from reference TRBV5-6 and TRBJ1-5, reads DAGVTQSPTHLIKTRGQQVTLRCSPKSGHDTVSWYQQALGQGPQFIFQYYEEEERQRGNFPDRFSGHQFPNYSSELNVNALLLGDSALYLCASSPGTAIGQPQHFGDGTRLSIL.

This chain uses TRBV5-5 with TRBJ1-5; D is undetermined. The CDR3 has 16 residues. Germline V gene data show CDR1 as SGHKS and CDR2 as YYEKEE (reference sequence). V lost 4 bases and J lost 0, with 14 bases in between. In DNA, the CDR3 is TGTGCCAGCAGCCCGGTGGGGTATGATAGCAATCAGCCCCAGCATTTT. The encoded protein is CASSPVGYDSNQPQHF.